Here is one T cell receptor (beta chain) with its context. The data originate from a study of monozygotic twins with inflammatory bowel disease. Donors each gave approximately 2.6 ml of blood. The CDR3 length is 14 residues. The germline CDR1 and CDR2 sequences are DFQATT and SNEGSKA (reference sequence). TCRdb derives one entry per CDR3 protein from the 5' RACE reads, leaving out DNA. The sample table sets out approximately 400,000 distinct CDR3 sequences. V and J are TRBV20-1 and TRBJ2-1; the D call of TRBD1 rests on TCRdb alone, since no DNA is present to check it. The receptor's source is a human donor with ulcerative colitis or Crohn's disease, or a healthy co-twin of an affected twin (not recorded which). The specimen was blood. Here the CDR3 reads CSALRGQPYNEQFF.